This TCR beta chain was documented in a study of blood T cell repertoires in COVID-19. Study in general: Spain, Italy and the United States supplied samples that represented acute and convalescent COVID-19. Sources were T cells, B-cell-depleted T cells, or PBMCs; the material itself was cDNA or gDNA.

Methods used by the authors: Counts of nucleated cells, estimated from reference gene primer amplification, were obtained. Using immunoSEQ multiplex PCR, the repertoire was profiled, and TCRdb retains in-frame clones only, with some absent. V and J calls and clone size are given by that table; D and trimming were obtained from the DNA. The sample yields approximately 170,000 clones, around 86% seen once. This CDR3 is 17 amino acids long. Germline V gene data show CDR1 as MDHEN and CDR2 as SYDVKM. V was trimmed by 3 bases and J by 2 bases, leaving 17 bases between them. The V gene is TRBV28, the J gene TRBJ1-5; maybe TRBD1 (6 bases). The clonotype was recovered from a man aged 45-65 years with active or convalescent COVID-19. Sequencing input: peripheral blood. As DNA, the CDR3 is TGTGCCAGCAGTTTCCTCTTCGGACAGAGGGGCAATCAGCCCCAGCATTTT. Protein: CASSFLFGQRGNQPQHF.